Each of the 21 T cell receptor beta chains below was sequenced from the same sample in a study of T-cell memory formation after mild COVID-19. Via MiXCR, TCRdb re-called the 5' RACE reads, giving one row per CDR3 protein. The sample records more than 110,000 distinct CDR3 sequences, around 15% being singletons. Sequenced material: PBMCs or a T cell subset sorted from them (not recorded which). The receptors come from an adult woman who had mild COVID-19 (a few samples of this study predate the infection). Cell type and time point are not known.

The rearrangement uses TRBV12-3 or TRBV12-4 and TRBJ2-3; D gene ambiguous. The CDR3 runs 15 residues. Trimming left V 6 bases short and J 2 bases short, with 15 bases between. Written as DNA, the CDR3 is TGTGCCAGCAGGACTCTCAGATATGCCACAGATACGCAGTATTTT. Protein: CASRTLRYATDTQYF.

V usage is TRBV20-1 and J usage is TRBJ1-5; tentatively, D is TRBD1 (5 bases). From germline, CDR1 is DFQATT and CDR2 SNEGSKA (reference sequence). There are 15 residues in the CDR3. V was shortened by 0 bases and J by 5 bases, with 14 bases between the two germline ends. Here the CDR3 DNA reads TGCAGTGCTAGAGATTGGGTGGGGGGTGATCAGCCCCAGCATTTT. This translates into CSARDWVGGDQPQHF.

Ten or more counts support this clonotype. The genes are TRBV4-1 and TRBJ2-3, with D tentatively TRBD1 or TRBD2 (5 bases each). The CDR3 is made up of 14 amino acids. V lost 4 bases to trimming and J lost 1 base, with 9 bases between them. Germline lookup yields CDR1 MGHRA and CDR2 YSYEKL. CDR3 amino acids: CASSPPGRTDTQYF. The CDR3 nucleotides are TGCGCCAGCAGCCCACCGGGACGCACAGATACGCAGTATTTT.

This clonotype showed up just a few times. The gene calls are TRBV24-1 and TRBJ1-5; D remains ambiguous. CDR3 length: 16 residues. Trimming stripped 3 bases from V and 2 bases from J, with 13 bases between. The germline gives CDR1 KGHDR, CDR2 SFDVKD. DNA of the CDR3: TGTGCCACCAGTGATGGAGGGTGGGTAGGCAATCAGCCCCAGCATTTT. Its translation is CATSDGGWVGNQPQHF.

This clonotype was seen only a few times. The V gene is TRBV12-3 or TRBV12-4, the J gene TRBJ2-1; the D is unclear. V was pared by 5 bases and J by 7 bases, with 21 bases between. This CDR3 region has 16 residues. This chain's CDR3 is CASSLLVGPPSNEQFF. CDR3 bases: TGTGCCAGCAGTCTCTTGGTAGGCCCACCCTCAAATGAGCAGTTCTTC.

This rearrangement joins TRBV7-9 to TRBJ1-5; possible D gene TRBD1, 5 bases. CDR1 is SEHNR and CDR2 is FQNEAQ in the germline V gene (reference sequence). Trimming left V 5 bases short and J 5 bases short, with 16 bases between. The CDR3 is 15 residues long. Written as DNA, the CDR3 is TGTGCCAGCAGCGATATAGCAGGGAGCGATCAGCCCCAGCATTTT. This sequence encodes CASSDIAGSDQPQHF. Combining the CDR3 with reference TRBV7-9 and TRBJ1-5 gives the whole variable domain DTGVSQNPRHKITKRGQNVTFRCDPISEHNRLYWYRQTLGQGPEFLTYFQNEAQLEKSRLLSDRFSAERPKGSFSTLEIQRTEQGDSAMYLCASSDIAGSDQPQHFGDGTRLSIL.

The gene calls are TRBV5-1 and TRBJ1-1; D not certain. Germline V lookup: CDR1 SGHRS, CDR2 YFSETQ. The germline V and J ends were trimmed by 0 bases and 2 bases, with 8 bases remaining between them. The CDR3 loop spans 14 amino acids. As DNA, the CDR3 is TGCGCCAGCAGCTTGGAACCGAGTAACACTGAAGCTTTCTTT. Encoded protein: CASSLEPSNTEAFF.

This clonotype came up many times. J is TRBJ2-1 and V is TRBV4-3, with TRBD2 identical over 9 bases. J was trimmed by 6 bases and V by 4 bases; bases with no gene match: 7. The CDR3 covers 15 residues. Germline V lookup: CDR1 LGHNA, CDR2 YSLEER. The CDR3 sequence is CASSPEGLAINEQFF. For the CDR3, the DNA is TGCGCCAGCAGCCCCGAGGGACTAGCTATCAATGAGCAGTTCTTC.

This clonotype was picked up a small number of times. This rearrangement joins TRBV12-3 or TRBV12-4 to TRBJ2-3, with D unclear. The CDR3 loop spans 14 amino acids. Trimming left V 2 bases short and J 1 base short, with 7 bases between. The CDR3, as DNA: TGTGCCAGCAGTTTACAGGTGCGCACAGATACGCAGTATTTT. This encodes CASSLQVRTDTQYF.

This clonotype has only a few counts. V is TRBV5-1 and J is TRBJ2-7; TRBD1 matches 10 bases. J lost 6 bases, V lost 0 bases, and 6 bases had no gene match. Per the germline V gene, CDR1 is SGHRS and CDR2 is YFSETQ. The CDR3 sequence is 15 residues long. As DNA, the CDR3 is TGCGCCAGCAGCTTGGCCGGGACAGGGGAAACCGAGCAGTACTTC. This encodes CASSLAGTGETEQYF.

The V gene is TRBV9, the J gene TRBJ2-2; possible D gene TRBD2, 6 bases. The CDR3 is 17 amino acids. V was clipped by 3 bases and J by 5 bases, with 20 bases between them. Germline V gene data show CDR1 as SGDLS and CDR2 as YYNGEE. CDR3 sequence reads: CASSGPSGGAETGELFF. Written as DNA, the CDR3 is TGTGCCAGCAGCGGTCCTTCAGGAGGGGCCGAGACCGGGGAGCTGTTTTTT. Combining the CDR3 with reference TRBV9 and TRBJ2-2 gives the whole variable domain DSGVTQTPKHLITATGQRVTLRCSPRSGDLSVYWYQQSLDQGLQFLIQYYNGEERAKGNILERFSAQQFPDLHSELNLSSLELGDSALYFCASSGPSGGAETGELFFGEGSRLTVL.

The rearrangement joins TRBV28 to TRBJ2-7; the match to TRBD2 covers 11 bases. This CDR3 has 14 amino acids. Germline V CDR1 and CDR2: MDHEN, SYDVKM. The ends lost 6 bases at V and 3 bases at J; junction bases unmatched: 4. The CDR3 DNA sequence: TGTGCCAGCAGAGGTACTAGCGGGAGCTACGAGCAGTACTTC. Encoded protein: CASRGTSGSYEQYF. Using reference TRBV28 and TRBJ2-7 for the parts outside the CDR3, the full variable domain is DVKVTQSSRYLVKRTGEKVFLECVQDMDHENMFWYRQDPGLGLRLIYFSYDVKMKEKGDIPEGYSVSREKKERFSLILESASTNQTSMYLCASRGTSGSYEQYFGPGTRLTVT.

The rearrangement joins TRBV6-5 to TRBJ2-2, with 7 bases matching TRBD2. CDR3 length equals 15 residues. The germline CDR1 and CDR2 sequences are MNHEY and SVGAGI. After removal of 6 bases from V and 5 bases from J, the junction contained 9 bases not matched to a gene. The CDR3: CASSPLRERTGELFF. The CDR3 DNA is TGTGCCAGCAGCCCACTGCGGGAGAGGACCGGGGAGCTGTTTTTT.

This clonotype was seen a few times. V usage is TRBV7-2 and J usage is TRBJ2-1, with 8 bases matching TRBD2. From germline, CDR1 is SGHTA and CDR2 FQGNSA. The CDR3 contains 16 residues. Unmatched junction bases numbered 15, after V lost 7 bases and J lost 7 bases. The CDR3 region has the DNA TGTGCCAGCATCAGCTCGGGGGGGCCCAGTATGAATGAGCAGTTCTTC. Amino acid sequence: CASISSGGPSMNEQFF.

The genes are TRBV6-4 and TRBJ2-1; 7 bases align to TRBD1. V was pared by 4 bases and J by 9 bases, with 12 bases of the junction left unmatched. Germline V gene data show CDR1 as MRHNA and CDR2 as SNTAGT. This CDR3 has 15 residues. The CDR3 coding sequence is TGTGCCAGCAGTGTACCACAGGGGTCTATGGGTGAGCAGTTCTTC. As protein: CASSVPQGSMGEQFF.

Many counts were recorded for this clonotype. DNA for the CDR3: TGTGCCAGCAACCTATTGGGAGAGGCCTACGAGCAGTACTTC. It translates to CASNLLGEAYEQYF. V and J are TRBV12-3 or TRBV12-4 and TRBJ2-7; the D gene is possibly TRBD2 (5 bases). The CDR3 has 14 amino acids. V lost 7 bases to trimming and J lost 2 bases, with 15 bases between them.

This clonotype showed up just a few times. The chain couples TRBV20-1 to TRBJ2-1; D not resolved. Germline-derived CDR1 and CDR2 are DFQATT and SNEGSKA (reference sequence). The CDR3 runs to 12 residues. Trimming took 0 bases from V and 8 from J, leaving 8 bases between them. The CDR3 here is CSARDREYEQFF. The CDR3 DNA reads TGCAGTGCTAGAGACCGCGAGTATGAGCAGTTCTTC.

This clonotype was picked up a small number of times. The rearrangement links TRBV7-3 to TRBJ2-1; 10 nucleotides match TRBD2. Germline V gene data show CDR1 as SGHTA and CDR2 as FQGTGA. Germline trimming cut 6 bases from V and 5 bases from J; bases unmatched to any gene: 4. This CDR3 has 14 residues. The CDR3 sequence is CASRGLAGDNEQFF. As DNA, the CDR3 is TGTGCCAGCAGAGGCCTAGCGGGAGACAATGAGCAGTTCTTC. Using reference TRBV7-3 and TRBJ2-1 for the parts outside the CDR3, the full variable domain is GAGVSQTPSNKVTEKGKYVELRCDPISGHTALYWYRQSLGQGPEFLIYFQGTGAADDSGLPNDRFFAVRPEGSVSTLKIQRTERGDSAVYLCASRGLAGDNEQFFGPGTRLTVL.

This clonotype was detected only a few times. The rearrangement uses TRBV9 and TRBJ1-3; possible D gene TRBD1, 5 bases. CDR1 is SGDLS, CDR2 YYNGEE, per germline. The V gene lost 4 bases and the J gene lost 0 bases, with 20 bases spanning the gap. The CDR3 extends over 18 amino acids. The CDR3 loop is CASSLPRRDSTSGNTIYF. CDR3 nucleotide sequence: TGTGCCAGCAGCCTCCCCCGCCGGGACTCCACCTCTGGAAACACCATATATTTT.

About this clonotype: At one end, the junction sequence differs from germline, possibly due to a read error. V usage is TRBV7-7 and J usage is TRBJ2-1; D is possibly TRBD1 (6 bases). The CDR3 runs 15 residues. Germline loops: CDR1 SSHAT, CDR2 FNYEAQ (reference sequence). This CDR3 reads CASSLHAGADNEQFF. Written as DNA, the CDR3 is TGTGCTAGCAGCTTACACGCAGGGGCCGACAATGAGCAGTTCTTC.

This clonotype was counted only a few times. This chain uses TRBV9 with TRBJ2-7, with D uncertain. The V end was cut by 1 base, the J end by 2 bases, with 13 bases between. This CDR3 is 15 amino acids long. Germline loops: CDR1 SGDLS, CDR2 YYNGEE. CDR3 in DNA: TGTGCCAGCAGCGTACATTTTGAGAGCCCCTACGAGCAGTACTTC. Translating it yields CASSVHFESPYEQYF.